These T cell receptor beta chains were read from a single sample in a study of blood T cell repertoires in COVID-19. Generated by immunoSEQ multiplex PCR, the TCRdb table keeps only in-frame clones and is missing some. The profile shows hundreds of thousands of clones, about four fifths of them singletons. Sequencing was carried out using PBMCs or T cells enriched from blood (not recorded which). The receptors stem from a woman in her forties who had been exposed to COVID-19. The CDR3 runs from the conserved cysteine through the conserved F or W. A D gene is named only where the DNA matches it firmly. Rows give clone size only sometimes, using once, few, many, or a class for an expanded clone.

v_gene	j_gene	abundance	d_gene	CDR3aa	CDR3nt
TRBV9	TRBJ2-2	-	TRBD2	CASSPRLAGAQGAGELFF	TGTGCCAGCAGCCCCCGACTAGCGGGGGCCCAAGGGGCCGGGGAGCTGTTTTTT
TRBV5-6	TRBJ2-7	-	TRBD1	CASSSDRVYEQYF	TGTGCCAGCAGCAGTGACAGGGTTTACGAGCAGTACTTC
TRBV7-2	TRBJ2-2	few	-	CASSPQPGLNTGELFF	TGTGCCAGCAGCCCTCAACCGGGACTTAACACCGGGGAGCTGTTTTTT
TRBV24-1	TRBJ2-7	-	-	CATGSDLGEQYF	TGTGCCACCGGGTCTGACTTAGGCGAGCAGTACTTC
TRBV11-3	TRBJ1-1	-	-	CASSLDRVTEAFF	TGTGCCAGCAGCTTAGACAGGGTAACTGAAGCTTTCTTT
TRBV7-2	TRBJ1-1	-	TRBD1	CASSPSTGGWAEAFF	TGTGCCAGCAGCCCGTCGACAGGGGGCTGGGCTGAAGCTTTCTTT
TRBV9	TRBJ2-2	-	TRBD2	CASSSGGSGTGELFF	TGTGCCAGCAGCTCGGGGGGGAGCGGCACCGGGGAGCTGTTTTTT
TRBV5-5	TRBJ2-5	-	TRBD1	CASSLRTGGKETQYF	TGTGCCAGCAGCCTAAGGACAGGGGGAAAAGAGACCCAGTACTTC
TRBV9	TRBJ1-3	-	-	CASSVSGLGISGNTIYF	TGTGCCAGCAGCGTCTCGGGATTGGGAATCTCTGGAAACACCATATATTTT
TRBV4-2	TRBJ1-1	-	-	CASSLQVNTEAFF	TGTGCCAGCAGCCTACAGGTGAACACTGAAGCTTTCTTT
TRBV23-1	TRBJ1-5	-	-	CASSQSTGLIWGNQPQHF	TGCGCCAGCAGTCAATCGACAGGCCTCATTTGGGGGAATCAGCCCCAGCATTTT
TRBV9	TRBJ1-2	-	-	CASSDPVFNYGYTF	TGTGCCAGCAGCGACCCGGTATTTAACTATGGCTACACCTTC
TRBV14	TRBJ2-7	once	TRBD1	CASSLGTGSSYEQYF	TGTGCCAGCAGCCTTGGGACAGGGAGCTCCTACGAGCAGTACTTC
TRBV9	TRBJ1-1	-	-	CASSVEGTDTEAFF	TGTGCCAGCAGCGTGGAGGGGACGGACACTGAAGCTTTCTTT
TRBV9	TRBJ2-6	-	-	CASSVGQGVGANVLTF	TGTGCCAGCAGCGTAGGGCAAGGGGTCGGGGCCAACGTCCTGACTTTC
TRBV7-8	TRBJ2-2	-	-	CASTPSGELFF	TGTGCCAGCACCCCCAGTGGGGAGCTGTTTTTT
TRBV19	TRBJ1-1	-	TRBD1	CASSLGQGTEAFF	TGTGCCAGTAGCCTAGGACAGGGCACTGAAGCTTTCTTT
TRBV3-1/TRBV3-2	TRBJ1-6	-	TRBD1	CASSQGHRGSWCNSPLHF	TGTGCCAGCAGCCAGGGCCACAGGGGATCTTGGTGTAATTCACCCCTCCACTTT
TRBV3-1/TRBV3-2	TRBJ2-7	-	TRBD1	CASSQDFGTGITYEQYF	TGTGCCAGCAGCCAAGATTTCGGGACAGGGATAACCTACGAGCAGTACTTC
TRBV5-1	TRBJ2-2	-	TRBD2	CASSPGGSGDITGELFF	TGCGCCAGCAGCCCGGGAGGTAGCGGGGACATCACCGGGGAGCTGTTTTTT
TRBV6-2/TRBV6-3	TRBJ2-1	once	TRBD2	CASSRLAYHEQFF	TGTGCCAGCAGCCGACTAGCTTACCATGAGCAGTTCTTC
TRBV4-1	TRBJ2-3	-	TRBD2	CASSHRRLAGTQYRTDTQYF	TGCGCCAGCAGCCACAGAAGACTAGCGGGGACCCAATATCGCACAGATACGCAGTATTTT
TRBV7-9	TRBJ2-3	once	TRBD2	CASSARDYSSTDTQYF	TGTGCCAGCAGCGCCCGGGACTACTCTAGCACAGATACGCAGTATTTT
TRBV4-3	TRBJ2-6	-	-	CASSPSLRADSGANVLTF	TGCGCCAGCAGCCCGTCTTTAAGAGCTGACTCTGGGGCCAACGTCCTGACTTTC
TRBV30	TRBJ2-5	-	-	CAWSIRGETQYF	TGTGCCTGGAGCATCCGCGGGGAGACCCAGTACTTC
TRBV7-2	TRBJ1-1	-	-	CASSLMGRGNTEAFF	TGTGCCAGCAGCTTAATGGGCAGGGGGAACACTGAAGCTTTCTTT
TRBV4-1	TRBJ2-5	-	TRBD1	CASSRLQGTQEAQYF	TGCGCCAGCAGCCGATTACAGGGGACCCAGGAGGCCCAGTACTTC
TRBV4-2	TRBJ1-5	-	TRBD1	CASSLQPQGAGQPQHF	TGTGCCAGCAGCCTTCAACCACAGGGGGCGGGGCAGCCCCAGCATTTT
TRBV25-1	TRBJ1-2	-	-	CASSESLGSGSRGYTF	TGTGCCAGCAGTGAAAGCCTGGGATCGGGGTCTCGTGGCTACACCTTC
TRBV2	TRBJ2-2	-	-	CASSEARGSTGELFF	TGTGCCAGCAGTGAAGCGAGGGGGTCGACCGGGGAGCTGTTTTTT
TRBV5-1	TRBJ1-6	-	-	CASSLGQNSPLHF	TGCGCCAGCAGCTTGGGACAGAATTCACCCCTCCACTTT
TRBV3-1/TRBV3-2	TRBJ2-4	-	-	CASSQLARIQYF	TGTGCCAGCAGCCAACTAGCGAGGATTCAGTACTTC
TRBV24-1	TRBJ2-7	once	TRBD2	CATSDWGGIPYEQYF	TGTGCCACCAGTGATTGGGGGGGGATCCCCTACGAGCAGTACTTC
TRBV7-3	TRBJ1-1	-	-	CASSLMGGNTEAFF	TGTGCCAGCAGCTTAATGGGAGGGAACACTGAAGCTTTCTTT
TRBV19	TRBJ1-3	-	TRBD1	CASSSGQVGNTIYF	TGTGCCAGTAGTAGCGGACAGGTTGGAAACACCATATATTTT
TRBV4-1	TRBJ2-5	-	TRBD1	CASSKSPNPGQEETQYF	TGCGCCAGCAGCAAGAGCCCCAATCCGGGACAGGAAGAGACCCAGTACTTC
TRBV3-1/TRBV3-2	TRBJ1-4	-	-	CASTSVPSGEKLFF	TGTGCCAGCACCTCAGTACCCTCGGGGGAAAAACTGTTTTTT
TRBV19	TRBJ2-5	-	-	CASSITQRGETQYF	TGTGCCAGTAGTATAACTCAACGAGGAGAGACCCAGTACTTC
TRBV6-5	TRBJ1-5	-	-	CASTNNAYQPQHF	TGTGCCAGCACCAACAATGCTTATCAGCCCCAGCATTTT
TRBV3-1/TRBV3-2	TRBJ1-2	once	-	CASSQEGGGARGYTF	TGTGCCAGCAGCCAAGAGGGAGGAGGGGCTCGTGGCTACACCTTC